This T cell receptor beta chain is from a study of blood T cells in healthy people across ages. General study points: Measured against age, TCR beta diversity per million T cells decreased in a roughly linear manner.

The CDR3 spans 14 residues. Through a sample-barcoded 5' primer and a J-beta primer mix, a second PCR was run for roughly 6 to 11 cycles. One entry per CDR3 protein results from TCRdb running MiXCR on the 5' RACE reads. The sample contains fewer than 950,000 distinct CDR3 sequences, about 55% of which appear only once. Details on this clonotype: Its antigen remains unidentified.

Sequencing used blood. This chain connects TRBV21-1 to TRBJ2-7; the D segment call TRBD2 is taken from the table without a DNA check. TRBV21-1 is a documented pseudogene. The receptor's source is a man older than 75 in good health. CDR3 in DNA: TGTGCCAGCAGCAGCGGCAGGGGAAACTACGAGCAGTACTTC. It is translated as CASSSGRGNYEQYF.